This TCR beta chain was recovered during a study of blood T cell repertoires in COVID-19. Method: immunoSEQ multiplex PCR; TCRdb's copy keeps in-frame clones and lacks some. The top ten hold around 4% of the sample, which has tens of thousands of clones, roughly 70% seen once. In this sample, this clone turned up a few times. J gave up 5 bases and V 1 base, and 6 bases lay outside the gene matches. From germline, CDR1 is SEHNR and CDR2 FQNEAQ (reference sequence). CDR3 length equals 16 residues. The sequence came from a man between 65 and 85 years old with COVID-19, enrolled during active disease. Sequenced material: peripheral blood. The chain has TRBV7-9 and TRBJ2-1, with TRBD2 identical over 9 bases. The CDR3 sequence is CASSLGLAGTNNEQFF. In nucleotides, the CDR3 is TGTGCCAGCAGCTTAGGGCTAGCGGGGACTAACAATGAGCAGTTCTTC.